This T cell receptor (beta chain) was documented in a study of Graves' ophthalmopathy and Graves' hyperthyroidism. Excluded: other autoimmune disease, uncontrolled infection, pregnancy or lactation. Investigators amplified TCR beta CDR3 regions from RNA transcripts. Investigators did first-round RT-PCR with HTBI primers, then second-round multiplex PCR. TCRdb re-derived calls from the multiplex PCR reads in MiXCR, one entry per CDR3 protein. The data show roughly 420,000 distinct CDR3 sequences, 21% seen once. This CDR3 has 15 residues. From germline, CDR1 is SGHDN and CDR2 FVKESK. V was pared by 4 bases and J by 4 bases, with 17 bases between.

This receptor was obtained from a woman between 18 and 29 years old with stable Graves' hyperthyroidism. This chain connects TRBV14 to TRBJ2-7, with D uncertain. Material: peripheral blood. In DNA, the CDR3 is TGTGCCAGCAGCCTCGAAATGGACCTTGGTTACGAGCAGTACTTC. This encodes CASSLEMDLGYEQYF. The full variable domain, in which reference TRBV14 and TRBJ2-7 provide the parts outside the CDR3, is EAGVTQFPSHSVIEKGQTVTLRCDPISGHDNLYWYRRVMGKEIKFLLHFVKESKQDESGMPNNRFLAERTGGTYSTLKVQPAELEDSGVYFCASSLEMDLGYEQYFGPGTRLTVT.